Presented here are 16 T cell receptor beta chains from one specimen sequenced in a study of control samples from healthy donors and cancer patients. Produced via immunoSEQ multiplex PCR; TCRdb's table is partial and in-frame only. The data hold 50,000 or so clones, with over 90% observed a single time. Sequenced material: PBMCs. Receptors were obtained from a woman aged 45-65 years with head and neck cancer.

This clone appeared once. The chain links TRBV5-1 to TRBJ2-2; 9 bases map to TRBD2. With V trimmed by 0 bases and J by 3 bases, 6 bases remained unmatched. This CDR3 spans 17 amino acids. Germline values: CDR1 SGHRS, CDR2 YFSETQ. CDR3 coding DNA: TGCGCCAGCAGCTTGGAAATTAGCGGGAGATACACCGGGGAGCTGTTTTTT. This encodes CASSLEISGRYTGELFF.

The rearrangement joins TRBV9 to TRBJ1-2, with D hard to call. CDR3 length: 13 amino acids. Germline CDR1 is SGDLS and CDR2 is YYNGEE. V dropped 0 bases and J dropped 3 bases, with 6 bases sitting between them. CDR3 bases: TGTGCCAGCAGCGTAGCAGAGTACTATGGCTACACCTTC. Translation gives CASSVAEYYGYTF.

The V call is TRBV2, the J call TRBJ2-3; 12 positions agree with TRBD2. Trimming removed 7 bases from V and 2 bases from J; junction bases left unmatched: 16. The CDR3 length is 19 residues. Germline lookup yields CDR1 SNHLY and CDR2 FYNNEI. CDR3 residues: CASTWPILAGGANTDTQYF. As DNA, the CDR3 is TGTGCCAGCACCTGGCCGATACTAGCGGGGGGAGCCAACACAGATACGCAGTATTTT.

The chain recombines TRBV28 with TRBJ1-2; D not resolved. V gave up 4 bases and J gave up 6 bases, with 18 bases separating them. CDR3 size: 15 residues. Germline assignment: CDR1 MDHEN and CDR2 SYDVKM. This CDR3 reads CASSSPLSTRDGYTF. The CDR3 DNA is TGTGCCAGCAGTTCCCCTTTATCGACGAGGGATGGCTACACCTTC.

The genes are TRBV19 and TRBJ2-1; perhaps TRBD2 as D (6 bases). Germline CDR1 and CDR2: LNHDA and SQIVND (reference sequence). The V gene lost 3 bases and the J gene lost 3 bases, with 12 bases spanning the gap. The CDR3 is 15 amino acids. The CDR3 is CASSIRDSHYNEQFF. Here the CDR3 DNA reads TGTGCCAGTAGTATCAGGGACTCCCACTACAATGAGCAGTTCTTC. Looking up the rest from reference TRBV19 and TRBJ2-1 gives the full variable domain: DGGITQSPKYLFRKEGQNVTLSCEQNLNHDAMYWYRQDPGQGLRLIYYSQIVNDFQKGDIAEGYSVSREKKESFPLTVTSAQKNPTAFYLCASSIRDSHYNEQFFGPGTRLTVL.

The V gene is TRBV5-1, the J gene TRBJ1-2; D remains ambiguous. CDR1 is SGHRS, CDR2 YFSETQ, per germline. This CDR3 has 14 residues. Trimming pared 2 bases from V and 6 bases from J, leaving 14 bases between. CDR3 sequence (DNA): TGCGCCAGCAGCTTAGGGCAGGCAGGTCATGGCTACACCTTC. Encoded protein: CASSLGQAGHGYTF.

The chain links TRBV7-9 to TRBJ2-3, with D perhaps TRBD2 (6 bases). The CDR3 spans 17 residues. V lost 0 bases, J lost 6 bases, and 19 bases lay in between. Per the germline V gene, CDR1 is SEHNR and CDR2 is FQNEAQ (reference sequence). This CDR3 reads CASSLARDVDPLDTQYF. The CDR3 DNA is TGTGCCAGCAGCTTAGCGCGGGACGTCGACCCTCTTGATACGCAGTATTTT. Full variable domain (outside the CDR3, taken from reference TRBV7-9 and TRBJ2-3): DTGVSQNPRHKITKRGQNVTFRCDPISEHNRLYWYRQTLGQGPEFLTYFQNEAQLEKSRLLSDRFSAERPKGSFSTLEIQRTEQGDSAMYLCASSLARDVDPLDTQYFGPGTRLTVL.

This clone was picked up a small number of times. The sample holds other DNA sequences that translate to the same CDR3. The rearrangement links TRBV28 to TRBJ1-3; 8 nucleotides agree with TRBD1. The junction had 6 bases not matched to a gene; V was cut back by 6 bases and J by 2 bases. Germline CDR1 is MDHEN and CDR2 is SYDVKM. CDR3 length equals 15 residues. For the CDR3, the DNA is TGTGCCAGCAGGTCGGACAGGGTACCTGGAAACACCATATATTTT. Translated: CASRSDRVPGNTIYF.

The chain employs TRBV5-1 and TRBJ1-4; D unclear. The germline V gene has CDR1 SGHRS and CDR2 YFSETQ. The CDR3 covers 15 residues. V dropped 4 bases and J dropped 2 bases, with 12 bases sitting between them. CDR3 loop: CASSPEAQTNEKLFF. DNA of the CDR3: TGCGCCAGCAGCCCGGAGGCACAGACTAATGAAAAACTGTTTTTT.

The chain links TRBV15 to TRBJ2-7; tentatively, D is TRBD1 (5 bases). Germline V lookup: CDR1 LNHNV, CDR2 YYDKDF (reference sequence). The CDR3 has 13 amino acids. V was pared by 1 base and J by 3 bases, with 7 bases between. The chain's CDR3 is CATSRGQLYEQYF. CDR3 sequence (DNA): TGTGCCACCAGCAGAGGACAGCTCTACGAGCAGTACTTC.

This chain connects TRBV4-3 to TRBJ2-1; 9 bases match TRBD2. The CDR3 sequence is 17 residues long. The germline CDR1 and CDR2 sequences are LGHNA and YSLEER. With 0 bases clipped from V and 2 bases from J, the junction kept 5 bases outside the gene matches. CDR3: CASSQEWVAGAYNEQFF. The CDR3 DNA follows: TGCGCCAGCAGCCAAGAATGGGTAGCGGGAGCCTACAATGAGCAGTTCTTC.

Turning to this clone: The sample holds other DNA sequences that translate to the same CDR3. The chain joins TRBV7-3 to TRBJ2-2; weak D call: TRBD2 (5 bases). Deletions cut 11 bases from V and 7 bases from J, with 17 bases between. The CDR3 contains 13 residues. Germline lookup yields CDR1 SGHTA and CDR2 FQGTGA. CDR3 nucleotide sequence: TGTGCCTCCTCAGAAGGTCGGGGCGGGGAGCTGTTTTTT. This gives the protein CASSEGRGGELFF.

This chain connects TRBV24-1 to TRBJ2-7, with 10 bases that match TRBD1. The trim removed 3 bases at V and 6 bases at J, leaving 7 bases unmatched. CDR3 size: 15 residues. CDR1 and CDR2 (germline): KGHDR, SFDVKD. The CDR3 spells CATSDTGTGVFEQYF. CDR3 nucleotide sequence: TGTGCCACCAGTGATACCGGGACAGGGGTTTTCGAGCAGTACTTC.

The genes are TRBV27 and TRBJ2-7, with 7 bases matching TRBD1. Germline trimming cut 6 bases from V and 3 bases from J; bases unmatched to any gene: 5. CDR1 MNHEY and CDR2 SMNVEV come from the germline V gene (reference sequence). The CDR3 sequence is 13 residues long. The CDR3 DNA reads as TGTGCCAGCAGCATCAGACAGGGCTACGAGCAGTACTTC. Translated: CASSIRQGYEQYF.

This rearrangement joins TRBV29-1 to TRBJ2-3, with 13 positions matching TRBD2. With V trimmed by 6 bases and J by 5 bases, 5 bases remained unmatched. The germline V gene encodes CDR1 SQVTM and CDR2 ANQGSEA. There are 14 residues in the CDR3. The CDR3 sequence is CSVGTSGIGDTQYF. The CDR3 DNA reads TGCAGCGTGGGGACTAGCGGGATTGGAGATACGCAGTATTTT.

The chain recombines TRBV29-1 with TRBJ1-2; 9 bases are a match to TRBD1. The germline V gene has CDR1 SQVTM and CDR2 ANQGSEA. The V and J ends lost 4 bases and 4 bases, in that order; junction bases with no gene match: 1. The CDR3 runs 12 residues. The CDR3 region has the DNA TGCAGCGTTGTGACAGGGGGCTATGGCTACACCTTC. Amino acid sequence: CSVVTGGYGYTF.